The 23 T cell receptor beta chains below come from one sample, sequenced in a study of identical twins. TCRdb used MiXCR to reprocess the 5' RACE reads, holding one entry per CDR3 protein. The data contain more than 600,000 distinct CDR3 sequences, 15% to 20% of them singletons. These data were likewise used in another study, on T cells expressing NK-cell markers.

The source material was PBMCs. These receptors were taken from a woman under 30 in good health.

V is TRBV5-1 and J is TRBJ2-1; tentative D call: TRBD2 (6 bases). The CDR3 extends over 14 amino acids. With 4 bases removed from V and 5 bases from J, the gap between germline ends came to 13 bases. Germline CDR1 reads SGHRS; CDR2 reads YFSETQ. The CDR3 protein is CASSSGLLNNEQFF. The CDR3 coding sequence is TGCGCCAGCAGCAGCGGACTATTGAACAATGAGCAGTTCTTC. The whole variable domain, filled in from reference TRBV5-1 and TRBJ2-1, reads KAGVTQTPRYLIKTRGQQVTLSCSPISGHRSVSWYQQTPGQGLQFLFEYFSETQRNKGNFPGRFSGRQFSNSRSEMNVSTLELGDSALYLCASSSGLLNNEQFFGPGTRLTVL.

The V call is TRBV7-2, the J call TRBJ2-3; TRBD2 aligns across 12 bases. With 5 bases clipped from V and 7 bases from J, the junction kept 7 bases outside the gene matches. The CDR3 spans 15 residues. CDR1 and CDR2 from the germline V gene are SGHTA and FQGNSA. As DNA, the CDR3 is TGTGCCAGCAGCAGAACTAGCGGGAGGCAACATACGCAGTATTTT. Protein sequence: CASSRTSGRQHTQYF.

By frequency in the sample, this clonotype is medium-sized (0.01 to 0.1%). The chain recombines TRBV6-2 or TRBV6-3 with TRBJ1-1; D gene uncertain. V lost 2 bases and J 7 bases, leaving 8 bases between the germline ends. CDR1 MNHEY and CDR2 SVGEGT come from the germline V gene. The CDR3 runs to 12 residues. DNA of the CDR3: TGTGCCAGCAGTTACGGACGGATTGAAGCTTTCTTT. Its protein product is CASSYGRIEAFF.

This clonotype was counted only a few times. The chain is built from TRBV12-3 or TRBV12-4 and TRBJ2-1, with 9 bases that match TRBD2. This CDR3 is built from 17 residues. V gave up 3 bases and J gave up 2 bases; unmatched junction bases: 8. CDR3 DNA: TGTGCCAGCAGTTTTTTGCCTAGCGGGAACCCCTACAATGAGCAGTTCTTC. Its protein is CASSFLPSGNPYNEQFF.

This chain joins TRBV5-1 and TRBJ2-1, with no clear D. V lost 4 bases and J lost 4, with 9 bases in between. Per the germline V gene, CDR1 is SGHRS and CDR2 is YFSETQ. The CDR3 has 13 residues. This chain's CDR3 is CASSGKLYNEQFF. The CDR3, as DNA: TGCGCCAGCAGCGGAAAGTTATACAATGAGCAGTTCTTC.

This rearrangement joins TRBV10-3 to TRBJ2-7, with TRBD1 matching over 10 bases. With 4 bases clipped from V and 13 bases from J, the junction kept 10 bases outside the gene matches. There are 13 residues in the CDR3. Germline loops: CDR1 ENHRY, CDR2 SYGVKD. The CDR3 spells CAISGGTGALSYF. CDR3 nucleotides: TGTGCCATCAGTGGCGGGACAGGGGCGTTAAGTTACTTC.

The chain has TRBV7-2 and TRBJ1-6, with TRBD1 matching 7 bases. Germline V lookup: CDR1 SGHTA, CDR2 FQGNSA. J lost 7 bases, V lost 5 bases, and 8 bases had no gene match. The CDR3 consists of 15 residues. The CDR3 reads CASSLQDRVNSPLHF. The CDR3 coding sequence is TGTGCCAGCAGCCTCCAAGACAGGGTGAATTCACCCCTCCACTTT. Looking up the rest from reference TRBV7-2 and TRBJ1-6 gives the full variable domain: GAGVSQSPSNKVTEKGKDVELRCDPISGHTALYWYRQSLGQGLEFLIYFQGNSAPDKSGLPSDRFSAERTGGSVSTLTIQRTQQEDSAVYLCASSLQDRVNSPLHFGNGTRLTVT.

V is TRBV29-1 and J is TRBJ2-7; TRBD1 agrees at 12 bases. The V segment lost 7 bases and the J segment 6 bases; nucleotides outside the gene matches: 4. This CDR3 has 12 residues. Germline V gene lookup returns CDR1 SQVTM and CDR2 ANQGSEA. The CDR3 reads CSAGTGGIEQYF. As DNA, the CDR3 is TGCAGCGCAGGGACAGGGGGCATCGAGCAGTACTTC.

This clonotype was recorded at least ten times. The chain employs TRBV20-1 and TRBJ2-3, with TRBD2 matching over 12 bases. Trimming removed 4 bases from V and 2 bases from J; junction bases left unmatched: 4. The CDR3 spans 15 residues. Germline loops: CDR1 DFQATT, CDR2 SNEGSKA (reference sequence). The CDR3 sequence is CSATTSGGLTDTQYF. The CDR3 region has the DNA TGCAGTGCTACAACTAGCGGGGGGCTCACAGATACGCAGTATTTT.

This clonotype was recorded a few times. V usage is TRBV19 and J usage is TRBJ2-1; 9 bases fit TRBD2. In germline, CDR1 is LNHDA, CDR2 SQIVND (reference sequence). The CDR3 totals 15 residues. V shed 1 base and J 6 bases; nucleotides not matched to a gene: 4. CDR3 DNA: TGTGCCAGTAGTATAGGCGGGAGGGGGGTCAATGAGCAGTTCTTC. This translates into CASSIGGRGVNEQFF.

This clonotype turned up a few times. The V and J genes are TRBV5-1 and TRBJ2-5, with D perhaps being TRBD1 or TRBD2 (5 bases each). The CDR3 extends over 13 amino acids. The germline V gene encodes CDR1 SGHRS and CDR2 YFSETQ. Trimming pared 4 bases from V and 5 bases from J, leaving 12 bases between. As DNA, the CDR3 is TGCGCCAGCAGCGGGGACGATCGGGAGACCCAGTACTTC. Protein: CASSGDDRETQYF.

This clonotype was seen at least ten times. This CDR3 reads CSAGVAGPVEETQYF. For the CDR3, the DNA is TGCAGTGCTGGGGTTGCGGGGCCAGTGGAGGAGACCCAGTACTTC. The chain recombines TRBV20-1 with TRBJ2-5, with D possibly being TRBD2 (6 bases). Germline assignment: CDR1 DFQATT and CDR2 SNEGSKA (reference sequence). Trimming left V 5 bases short and J 5 bases short, with 21 bases between. CDR3 length: 15 residues.

This clonotype was seen a handful of times. The rearrangement links TRBV6-1 to TRBJ2-5; the match to TRBD1 covers 10 bases. The germline V gene encodes CDR1 MNHNS and CDR2 SASEGT. V lost 6 bases and J lost 5; bases outside the gene matches: 6. The CDR3 length is 14 residues. CDR3 sequence: CASSDRGLEETQYF. CDR3 sequence (DNA): TGTGCCAGCAGCGACAGGGGGCTCGAGGAGACCCAGTACTTC.

The sample holds many counts of this clonotype. The V and J genes are TRBV7-8 and TRBJ1-1; D not resolved. The CDR3 covers 13 residues. V shed 5 bases and J shed 4 bases, with 11 bases lying between them. Germline CDR1 SGHVS, CDR2 FQNEAQ. The DNA for the CDR3 is TGTGCCAGCAGCGTAGACGTTTCCACTGAAGCTTTCTTT. The encoded protein is CASSVDVSTEAFF.

This clonotype turned up a few times. The chain joins TRBV29-1 to TRBJ2-1; D possibly corresponds to TRBD1 (6 bases). The CDR3 totals 16 residues. V lost 1 base and J lost 0, with 13 bases in between. The V gene's germline CDR1 is SQVTM and CDR2 ANQGSEA. DNA of the CDR3: TGCAGCGTTGAAGCTGGAACAGGGCGCTCCTACAATGAGCAGTTCTTC. Protein product: CSVEAGTGRSYNEQFF.

This clonotype has more than one count but fewer than ten. Here the CDR3 DNA reads TGTGCCAGCAGTTTAGATAGGGGTTCCTCCGCGAATGAGCAGTTCTTC. It codes for CASSLDRGSSANEQFF. The rearrangement links TRBV12-3 or TRBV12-4 to TRBJ2-1, with D possibly being TRBD1 (5 bases). The CDR3 sequence is 16 residues long. Trimming cost V 1 base and J 7 bases, with 17 bases left between them.

A few counts support this clonotype. The rearrangement links TRBV3-1 to TRBJ2-1; maybe TRBD1 (6 bases). CDR1 and CDR2 from the germline V gene are LGHDT and YNNKEL (reference sequence). V was clipped by 5 bases and J by 4 bases, with 12 bases between them. This CDR3 comprises 14 residues. In nucleotides, the CDR3 is TGTGCCAGCAGCTTACAGGGTGTGTACAATGAGCAGTTCTTC. It codes for CASSLQGVYNEQFF.

The chain has TRBV5-1 and TRBJ2-5; D possibly corresponds to TRBD2 (5 bases). Trimming stripped 3 bases from V and 3 bases from J, with 21 bases between. CDR1 and CDR2 (germline): SGHRS, YFSETQ. The CDR3 sequence is 17 residues long. The CDR3 spells CASSWRSAHVLEETQYF. CDR3 nucleotide sequence: TGCGCCAGCAGCTGGAGGAGTGCTCACGTCCTGGAAGAGACCCAGTACTTC.

This clonotype was detected ten times or more. The chain has TRBV7-2 and TRBJ2-1, with D possibly matching TRBD1 (7 bases). Germline loops: CDR1 SGHTA, CDR2 FQGNSA. V was trimmed by 4 bases and J by 5 bases, leaving 12 bases between them. This CDR3 comprises 14 residues. CDR3 in amino acids: CASSSRGTDNEQFF. The CDR3 nucleotides read TGTGCCAGCAGCTCCCGCGGGACAGACAATGAGCAGTTCTTC.

This rearrangement joins TRBV4-2 to TRBJ2-3; D is undetermined. This CDR3 spans 17 amino acids. V was trimmed by 11 bases and J by 1 base, leaving 25 bases between them. Germline loops: CDR1 LGHNA, CDR2 YNFKEQ. For the CDR3, the DNA is TGTGCCGGACCCCCGCTCAGAGTTGGCCGGTGCACAGATACGCAGTATTTT. Its protein product is CAGPPLRVGRCTDTQYF.

This rearrangement joins TRBV20-1 to TRBJ1-1, with D tentatively TRBD1 (6 bases). There are 13 residues in the CDR3. Trimming removed 3 bases from V and 2 bases from J, with 10 bases in between. The germline V gene has CDR1 DFQATT and CDR2 SNEGSKA (reference sequence). The CDR3, as DNA: TGCAGTGCTAGCAGGGACATAAACACTGAAGCTTTCTTT. This gives the protein CSASRDINTEAFF.

The chain recombines TRBV10-3 with TRBJ2-3; 8 positions agree with TRBD1. Germline trimming cut 10 bases from V and 1 base from J; bases unmatched to any gene: 4. CDR3 length: 13 amino acids. From germline, CDR1 is ENHRY and CDR2 SYGVKD. CDR3 sequence (DNA): TGTGCCAACACGGACAGGGGCACAGATACGCAGTATTTT. This sequence encodes CANTDRGTDTQYF.

The gene calls are TRBV20-1 and TRBJ2-7; D may be TRBD2 (7 bases). CDR1 is DFQATT and CDR2 is SNEGSKA in the germline V gene (reference sequence). V was clipped by 7 bases and J by 2 bases, with 18 bases between them. The CDR3 covers 14 residues. This CDR3 reads CSEGSGGNPYEQYF. CDR3 sequence (DNA): TGCAGTGAGGGGTCGGGGGGCAACCCCTACGAGCAGTACTTC.